The present TCR beta chain was sequenced within a study of T cells after yellow fever vaccination. The 5'RACE template-switching step produced TCR cDNA and added a universal primer site and UMIs. In TCRdb, the 5' RACE reads were re-called with MiXCR into one record per CDR3 protein. Of about 340,000 distinct CDR3 sequences in the sample, approximately 4% were seen once. In this sample, this clonotype turned up many times. What it binds is unknown. Study findings and constraints: Some clonotypes were seen in both the CD4 and the CD8 compartments. These made up a small share and likely arose from convergent recombination. A weaker secondary response peaked on day 5, the primary on day 15. Clones that expanded after primary vaccination mostly reappeared after the booster (nearly 98% CD4, 80% to 90% CD8).

The source of this sequence is a young man who received the YFV17D yellow fever vaccine. The material sequenced was PBMCs, taken 5 days after the yellow fever booster vaccination.

Written as DNA, the CDR3 is TGTGCCAGCAGAAGACTAGTAGAGGCCGGGGAGCTGTTTTTT. Its protein product is CASRRLVEAGELFF. This chain links TRBV2 with TRBJ2-2, with D possibly being TRBD2 (6 bases). There are 14 residues in the CDR3. Germline CDR1 and CDR2: SNHLY and FYNNEI. Trimming removed 6 bases from V and 6 bases from J, with 14 bases in between.